These 24 T cell receptor beta chains came from one sample sequenced in a study of Ad26.COV2.S vaccination and SARS-CoV-2 variants. Only in-frame clones appear in the TCRdb table, and some are missing; sequencing was by immunoSEQ multiplex PCR. The table includes hundreds of thousands of clones, around 86% detected once. Treatment here: some 19 received Ad26.COV2.S at low or high dose, single or two shots; about 5 received placebo; per-sample allocation not given. All samples were drawn on day 63, counting from the first vaccine or placebo injection. This material consisted of peripheral blood, taken in a trial of Ad26.COV2.S vaccine versus placebo. Receptor source: a person between 18 and 59 years old who received the Ad26.COV2.S COVID-19 vaccine or a placebo.

This clone has a single count. J is TRBJ2-7 and V is TRBV5-3; D possibly uses TRBD1 or TRBD2 (5 bases each). TRBV5-3 is an ORF, and what it does is uncertain. Trimming left V 1 base short and J 2 bases short, with 10 bases between. The CDR3 consists of 14 residues. CDR3 amino acids: CARSLLKGPYEQYF. As DNA, the CDR3 is TGTGCCAGAAGCTTGCTGAAGGGACCCTACGAGCAGTACTTC.

The chain has TRBV28 and TRBJ1-5; 9 bases are shared with TRBD1. The trim removed 4 bases at V and 11 bases at J, leaving 6 bases unmatched. Germline V gene sequence: CDR1 MDHEN, CDR2 SYDVKM. This CDR3 has 13 residues. The chain's CDR3 is CASSSGTGTTQHF. The CDR3 DNA is TGTGCCAGCAGTTCCGGGACAGGGACGACCCAGCATTTT. Full variable domain (outside the CDR3, taken from reference TRBV28 and TRBJ1-5): DVKVTQSSRYLVKRTGEKVFLECVQDMDHENMFWYRQDPGLGLRLIYFSYDVKMKEKGDIPEGYSVSREKKERFSLILESASTNQTSMYLCASSSGTGTTQHFGDGTRLSIL.

The chain carries TRBV11-2 and TRBJ1-5; 8 positions agree with TRBD1. Germline assignment: CDR1 SGHAT and CDR2 FQNNGV. This CDR3 spans 14 amino acids. Germline trimming cut 4 bases from V and 6 bases from J; bases unmatched to any gene: 5. The CDR3 is CASSSDRVGQPQHF. As DNA, the CDR3 is TGTGCCAGCAGCTCGGACAGGGTGGGTCAGCCCCAGCATTTT.

The gene calls are TRBV6-5 and TRBJ2-2; tentatively, D is TRBD1 (6 bases). The CDR3 totals 16 residues. CDR1 is MNHEY, CDR2 SVGAGI, per germline. Trimming removed 0 bases at V and 1 base at J, with 9 bases between. In DNA, the CDR3 is TGTGCCAGCAGTTACTCTGGGGGCTTGAACACCGGGGAGCTGTTTTTT. Its protein product is CASSYSGGLNTGELFF.

The gene calls are TRBV4-3 and TRBJ1-4, with D uncertain. This CDR3 has 17 residues. V was shortened by 2 bases and J by 3 bases, with 16 bases between the two germline ends. Germline lookup yields CDR1 LGHNA and CDR2 YSLEER. CDR3 coding DNA: TGCGCCAGCAGCCAACTATTTCGGGCAGCTCCTAATGAAAAACTGTTTTTT. Its protein is CASSQLFRAAPNEKLFF.

The V and J genes are TRBV6-1 and TRBJ1-2; D gene unclear. The CDR3 length is 15 residues. Germline V gives CDR1 MNHNS, CDR2 SASEGT. The V end was cut by 2 bases, the J end by 5 bases, with 15 bases between. CDR3 sequence (DNA): TGTGCCAGCAGTGAACCTCACGGGCAACCGTATGGCTACACCTTC. Encoded protein: CASSEPHGQPYGYTF.

The chain couples TRBV6-2 or TRBV6-3 to TRBJ2-7, with D unresolved. Germline CDR1 and CDR2: MNHEY and SVGEGT. The CDR3 covers 15 residues. V was trimmed by 5 bases and J by 5 bases, leaving 19 bases between them. CDR3 DNA sequence: TGTGCCAGCAGTGGAATAGGACGGGTACGGGACGAGCAGTACTTC. As protein: CASSGIGRVRDEQYF.

V and J are TRBV7-3 and TRBJ2-1; D is unclear. CDR3 length: 14 amino acids. With 3 bases removed from V and 5 bases from J, the gap between germline ends came to 11 bases. CDR1 is SGHTA and CDR2 is FQGTGA in the germline V gene. The CDR3 DNA reads TGTGCCAGCAGCTTGTTTAGTGGAGACAATGAGCAGTTCTTC. This encodes CASSLFSGDNEQFF.

The genes are TRBV12-5 and TRBJ1-2; 10 bases align to TRBD1. This CDR3 region has 15 residues. From germline, CDR1 is LGHNT and CDR2 FRNRAP. V lost 3 bases and J lost 6; bases outside the gene matches: 7. The CDR3 DNA sequence: TGTGCTAGTGGTTTCCAACGGGACAGGGGAAATGGCTACACCTTC. Translation: CASGFQRDRGNGYTF. Variable domain in full (rest from reference TRBV12-5 and TRBJ1-2): DARVTQTPRHKVTEMGQEVTMRCQPILGHNTVFWYRQTMMQGLELLAYFRNRAPLDDSGMPKDRFSAEMPDATLATLKIQPSEPRDSAVYFCASGFQRDRGNGYTFGSGTRLTVV.

This rearrangement joins TRBV27 to TRBJ2-2; 8 bases align to TRBD2. With V trimmed by 3 bases and J by 4 bases, 4 bases remained unmatched. There are 15 residues in the CDR3. The germline CDR1 and CDR2 sequences are MNHEY and SMNVEV (reference sequence). The CDR3 loop reads CASSFASGGTGELFF. CDR3 coding DNA: TGTGCCAGCAGTTTTGCCAGCGGGGGCACCGGGGAGCTGTTTTTT.

This clone showed up just once. The chain has TRBV9 and TRBJ1-1; TRBD1 is a possible D gene (6 bases). This CDR3 is 15 amino acids long. The V end lost 4 bases, the J end lost 0 bases, and 13 bases lay between the germline ends. Germline CDR1 SGDLS, CDR2 YYNGEE. CDR3 nucleotide sequence: TGTGCCAGCAGCTTGGATGGGGGGCTGAACACTGAAGCTTTCTTT. Protein: CASSLDGGLNTEAFF. The full variable domain, rest sourced from reference TRBV9 and TRBJ1-1, is DSGVTQTPKHLITATGQRVTLRCSPRSGDLSVYWYQQSLDQGLQFLIQYYNGEERAKGNILERFSAQQFPDLHSELNLSSLELGDSALYFCASSLDGGLNTEAFFGQGTRLTVV.

The chain is built from TRBV7-9 and TRBJ1-2, with 7 positions matching TRBD1. The CDR3 is made up of 16 amino acids. Germline loops: CDR1 SEHNR, CDR2 FQNEAQ (reference sequence). V was clipped by 5 bases and J by 2 bases; unmatched bases: 11. The CDR3 loop is CASSPRTGPGNYGYTF. In DNA form, the CDR3 reads TGTGCCAGCAGCCCAAGGACAGGCCCGGGGAACTATGGCTACACCTTC.

Regarding this clone: Other DNA sequences from this sample encode an identical CDR3 as well. The rearrangement uses TRBV19 and TRBJ1-2; 9 bases match TRBD1. The CDR3 extends over 14 amino acids. Germline trimming cut 4 bases from V and 8 bases from J; bases unmatched to any gene: 8. CDR1 and CDR2 (germline): LNHDA, SQIVND (reference sequence). CDR3 nucleotides: TGTGCCAGTAGTACCCGGGGACAGGGAAGCGGCTACACCTTC. Translated: CASSTRGQGSGYTF.

The J gene is TRBJ1-1, the V gene TRBV6-1; D is perhaps TRBD1 (5 bases). The CDR3 runs to 15 residues. The germline V gene has CDR1 MNHNS and CDR2 SASEGT. V dropped 2 bases and J dropped 8 bases, with 18 bases sitting between them. Written as DNA, the CDR3 is TGTGCCAGCAGTGAACCATTGACAGCCGACCGAGAAGCTTTCTTT. Translating it yields CASSEPLTADREAFF.

The chain joins TRBV6-5 to TRBJ1-1; possibly TRBD1 for D (6 bases). The germline V gene has CDR1 MNHEY and CDR2 SVGAGI. The CDR3 has 15 residues. Trimming removed 4 bases from V and 0 bases from J, with 12 bases in between. CDR3 region: CASSFQGTLNTEAFF. DNA of the CDR3: TGTGCCAGCAGTTTCCAGGGGACACTGAACACTGAAGCTTTCTTT.

V and J are TRBV13 and TRBJ2-5; no reliable D call. The CDR3 contains 14 residues. Germline V gene data show CDR1 as PRHDT and CDR2 as FYEKMQ (reference sequence). Trimming stripped 0 bases from V and 2 bases from J, with 7 bases between. CDR3 region: CASSLGSTQETQYF. DNA of the CDR3: TGTGCCAGCAGCTTAGGGTCAACACAAGAGACCCAGTACTTC.

The chain carries TRBV7-2 and TRBJ1-5, with 7 bases lining up with TRBD1. The V gene end was trimmed by 6 bases and the J gene end by 2 bases; junction bases not matched to a gene: 7. Per the germline V gene, CDR1 is SGHTA and CDR2 is FQGNSA. This CDR3 comprises 15 residues. The CDR3 region has the DNA TGTGCCAGCAGTAGGGGGCTTGATGGCAATCAGCCCCAGCATTTT. Translating it yields CASSRGLDGNQPQHF.

The chain is built from TRBV6-5 and TRBJ1-2; TRBD1 might be the D (5 bases). Trimming pared 2 bases from V and 5 bases from J, leaving 15 bases between. CDR1 is MNHEY and CDR2 is SVGAGI in the germline V gene. This CDR3 contains 15 residues. The DNA for the CDR3 is TGTGCCAGCAGTTACGCGCGGGGTAGGGGATATGGCTACACCTTC. Translation gives CASSYARGRGYGYTF.

This chain connects TRBV5-1 to TRBJ2-5, with a possible D match to TRBD2 (6 bases). CDR3 size: 15 residues. Per the germline V gene, CDR1 is SGHRS and CDR2 is YFSETQ. The V end was cut by 4 bases, the J end by 0 bases, with 13 bases between. The CDR3 DNA is TGCGCCAGCAGCCAGGGAGGCAGGGACCAAGAGACCCAGTACTTC. It encodes CASSQGGRDQETQYF.

This clone was observed a few times. The same CDR3 also results from other DNA sequences found in this sample. V usage is TRBV19 and J usage is TRBJ2-5; 7 bases are a match to TRBD1. There are 15 residues in the CDR3. V lost 0 bases and J lost 5; bases outside the gene matches: 6. Germline values: CDR1 LNHDA, CDR2 SQIVND (reference sequence). The CDR3 sequence: CASSIDLGGGETQYF. The CDR3 DNA is TGTGCCAGTAGTATAGATTTAGGGGGCGGGGAGACCCAGTACTTC.

This CDR3 reads CASSVRSNTGELFF. CDR3 sequence (DNA): TGTGCCAGCAGTGTAAGGTCGAACACCGGGGAGCTGTTTTTT. The chain recombines TRBV2 with TRBJ2-2; no clear D gene. CDR1 is SNHLY, CDR2 FYNNEI, per germline. Between the trimmed V and J ends, which lost 4 bases and 0 bases, there was a span of 6 bases. This CDR3 is 14 amino acids long.

The rearrangement uses TRBV4-2 and TRBJ2-1, with D unresolved. Germline V gene lookup returns CDR1 LGHNA and CDR2 YNFKEQ. The CDR3 consists of 13 residues. Deletions cut 4 bases from V and 9 bases from J, with 13 bases between. This CDR3 reads CASSPRLGSEQFF. The CDR3 DNA reads as TGTGCCAGCAGCCCCAGGCTAGGAAGTGAGCAGTTCTTC.

CDR3 bases: TGTGCCAGCAGGAGTCTTTCCGAGGGGCAGTTCTTC. This gives the protein CASRSLSEGQFF. The J gene is TRBJ2-1, the V gene TRBV6-6, with a weak D call TRBD2 (5 bases). The germline V and J ends were trimmed by 6 bases and 12 bases, with 15 bases remaining between them. CDR1 is MNHNY and CDR2 is SVGAGI in the germline V gene (reference sequence). The CDR3 spans 12 residues.

Written as DNA, the CDR3 is TGTGCCAGCAGCTTAGCGGGCCGGCAGAATCAGCCCCAGCATTTT. It translates to CASSLAGRQNQPQHF. The V call is TRBV7-2, the J call TRBJ1-5; D remains ambiguous. V lost 0 bases and J lost 4, with 10 bases in between. The CDR3 extends over 15 amino acids. The germline gives CDR1 SGHTA, CDR2 FQGNSA.